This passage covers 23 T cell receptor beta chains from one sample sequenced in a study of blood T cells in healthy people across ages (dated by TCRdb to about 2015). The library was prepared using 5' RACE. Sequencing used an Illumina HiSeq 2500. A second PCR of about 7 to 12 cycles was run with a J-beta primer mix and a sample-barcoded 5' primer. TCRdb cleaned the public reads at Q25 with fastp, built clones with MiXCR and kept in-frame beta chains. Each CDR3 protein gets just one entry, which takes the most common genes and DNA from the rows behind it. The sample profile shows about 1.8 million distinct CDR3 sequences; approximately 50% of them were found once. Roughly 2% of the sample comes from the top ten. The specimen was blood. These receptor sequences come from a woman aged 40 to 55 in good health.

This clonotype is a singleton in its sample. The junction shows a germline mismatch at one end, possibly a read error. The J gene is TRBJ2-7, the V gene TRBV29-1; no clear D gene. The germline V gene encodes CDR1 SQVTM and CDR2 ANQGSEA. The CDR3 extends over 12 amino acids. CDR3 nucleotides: TGCAGCGTTGGAGATTCAATCTACAAGCAGTACTTC. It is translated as CSVGDSIYKQYF.

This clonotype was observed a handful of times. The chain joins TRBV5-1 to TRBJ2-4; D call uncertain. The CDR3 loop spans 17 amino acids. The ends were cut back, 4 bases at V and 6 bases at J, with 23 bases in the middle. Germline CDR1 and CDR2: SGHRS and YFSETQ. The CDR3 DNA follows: TGCGCCAGCAGCCATATACGGGCCGCTAGGGATAGAAACATTCAGTACTTC. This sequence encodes CASSHIRAARDRNIQYF.

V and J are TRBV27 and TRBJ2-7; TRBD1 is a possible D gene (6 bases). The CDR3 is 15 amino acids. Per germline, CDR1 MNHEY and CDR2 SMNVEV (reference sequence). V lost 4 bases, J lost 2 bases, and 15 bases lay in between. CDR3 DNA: TGTGCCAGCAGTTGGTCGACAGGCAAAGCCTACGAGCAGTACTTC. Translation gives CASSWSTGKAYEQYF.

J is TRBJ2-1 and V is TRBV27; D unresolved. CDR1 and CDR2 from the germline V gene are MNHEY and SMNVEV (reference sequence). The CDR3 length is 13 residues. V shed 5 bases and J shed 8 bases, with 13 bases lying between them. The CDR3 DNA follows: TGTGCCAGCAGTCCACTGGAGCTGGATGAGCAGTTCTTC. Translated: CASSPLELDEQFF.

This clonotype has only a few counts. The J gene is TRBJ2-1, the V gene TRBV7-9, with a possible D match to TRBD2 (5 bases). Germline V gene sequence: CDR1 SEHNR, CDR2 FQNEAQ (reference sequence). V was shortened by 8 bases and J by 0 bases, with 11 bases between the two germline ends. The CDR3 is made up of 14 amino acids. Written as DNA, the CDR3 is TGTGCCAGCGGAGTAGCGAACTCCTACAATGAGCAGTTCTTC. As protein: CASGVANSYNEQFF. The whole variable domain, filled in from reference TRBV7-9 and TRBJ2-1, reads DTGVSQNPRHKITKRGQNVTFRCDPISEHNRLYWYRQTLGQGPEFLTYFQNEAQLEKSRLLSDRFSAERPKGSFSTLEIQRTEQGDSAMYLCASGVANSYNEQFFGPGTRLTVL.

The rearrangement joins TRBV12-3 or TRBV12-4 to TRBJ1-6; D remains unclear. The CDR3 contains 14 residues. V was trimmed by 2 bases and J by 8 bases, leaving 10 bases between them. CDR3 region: CASSLKGFHSPLHF. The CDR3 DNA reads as TGTGCCAGCAGTTTAAAGGGCTTTCATTCACCCCTCCACTTT.

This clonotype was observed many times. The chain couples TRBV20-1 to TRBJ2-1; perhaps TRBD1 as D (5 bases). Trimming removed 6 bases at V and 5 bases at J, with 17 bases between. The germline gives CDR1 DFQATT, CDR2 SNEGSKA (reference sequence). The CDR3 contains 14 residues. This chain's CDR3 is CSAGGAGRNNEQFF. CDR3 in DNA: TGCAGTGCAGGTGGGGCAGGGCGTAACAATGAGCAGTTCTTC.

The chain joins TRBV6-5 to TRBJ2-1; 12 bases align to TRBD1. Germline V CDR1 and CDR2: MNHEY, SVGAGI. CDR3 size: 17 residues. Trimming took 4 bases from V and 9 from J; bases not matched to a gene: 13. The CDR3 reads CASSLAGTGGFIGEQFF. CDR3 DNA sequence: TGTGCCAGCAGTTTAGCTGGGACAGGGGGCTTCATCGGTGAGCAGTTCTTC.

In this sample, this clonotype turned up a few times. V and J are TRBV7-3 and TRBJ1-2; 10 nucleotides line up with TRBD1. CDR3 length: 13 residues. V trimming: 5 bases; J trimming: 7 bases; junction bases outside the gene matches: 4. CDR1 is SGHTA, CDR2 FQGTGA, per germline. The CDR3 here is CASSHGTGAGYTF. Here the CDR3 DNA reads TGTGCCAGCAGCCACGGGACAGGGGCTGGCTACACCTTC. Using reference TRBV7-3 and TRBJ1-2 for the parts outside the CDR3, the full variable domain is GAGVSQTPSNKVTEKGKYVELRCDPISGHTALYWYRQSLGQGPEFLIYFQGTGAADDSGLPNDRFFAVRPEGSVSTLKIQRTERGDSAVYLCASSHGTGAGYTFGSGTRLTVV.

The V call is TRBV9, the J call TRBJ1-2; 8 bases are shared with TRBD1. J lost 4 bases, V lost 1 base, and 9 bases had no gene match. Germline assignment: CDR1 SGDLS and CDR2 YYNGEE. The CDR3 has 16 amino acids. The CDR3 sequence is CASSVSRTGTFYGYTF. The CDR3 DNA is TGTGCCAGCAGCGTATCCCGGACAGGGACATTCTATGGCTACACCTTC.

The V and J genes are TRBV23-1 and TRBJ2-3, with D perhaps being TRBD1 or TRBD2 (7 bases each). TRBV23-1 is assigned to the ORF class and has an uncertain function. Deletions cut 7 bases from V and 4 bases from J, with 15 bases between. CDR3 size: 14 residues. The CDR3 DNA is TGCGCCAGCACCCAGGGGGGGTGGCCAGATACGCAGTATTTT. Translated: CASTQGGWPDTQYF.

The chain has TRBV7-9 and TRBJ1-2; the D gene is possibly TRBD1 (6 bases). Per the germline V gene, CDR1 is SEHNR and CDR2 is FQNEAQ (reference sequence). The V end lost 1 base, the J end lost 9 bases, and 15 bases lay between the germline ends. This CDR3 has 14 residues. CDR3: CASSLGAGAASYTF. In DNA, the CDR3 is TGTGCCAGCAGCTTAGGGGCAGGGGCTGCGAGCTACACCTTC.

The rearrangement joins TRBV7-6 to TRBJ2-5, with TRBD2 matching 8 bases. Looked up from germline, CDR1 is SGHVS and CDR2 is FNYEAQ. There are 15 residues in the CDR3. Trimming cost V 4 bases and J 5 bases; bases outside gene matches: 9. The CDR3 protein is CASSSIAGPRETQYF. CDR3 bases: TGTGCCAGCAGCTCCATAGCGGGGCCCCGGGAGACCCAGTACTTC. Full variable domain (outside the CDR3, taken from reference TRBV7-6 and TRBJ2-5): GAGVSQSPRYKVTKRGQDVALRCDPISGHVSLYWYRQALGQGPEFLTYFNYEAQQDKSGLPNDRFSAERPEGSISTLTIQRTEQRDSAMYRCASSSIAGPRETQYFGPGTRLLVL.

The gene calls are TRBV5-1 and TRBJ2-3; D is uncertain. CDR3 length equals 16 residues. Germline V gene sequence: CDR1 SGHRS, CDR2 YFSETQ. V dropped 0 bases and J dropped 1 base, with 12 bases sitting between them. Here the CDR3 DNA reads TGCGCCAGCAGCTTGGGAGTTCCTCGTGGCACAGATACGCAGTATTTT. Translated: CASSLGVPRGTDTQYF.

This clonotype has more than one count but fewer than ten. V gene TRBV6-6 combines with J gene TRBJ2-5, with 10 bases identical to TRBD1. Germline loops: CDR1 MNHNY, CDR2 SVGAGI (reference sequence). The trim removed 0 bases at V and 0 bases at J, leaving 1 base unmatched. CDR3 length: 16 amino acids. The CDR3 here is CASSYSGTGDQETQYF. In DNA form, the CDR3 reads TGTGCCAGCAGTTACTCGGGGACAGGGGACCAAGAGACCCAGTACTTC.

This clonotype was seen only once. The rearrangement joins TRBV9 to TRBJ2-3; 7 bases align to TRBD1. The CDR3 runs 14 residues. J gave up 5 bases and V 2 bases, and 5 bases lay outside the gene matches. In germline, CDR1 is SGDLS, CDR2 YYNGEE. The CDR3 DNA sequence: TGTGCCAGCAGCGTGGGACAGCTTCTAGATACGCAGTATTTT. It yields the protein CASSVGQLLDTQYF.

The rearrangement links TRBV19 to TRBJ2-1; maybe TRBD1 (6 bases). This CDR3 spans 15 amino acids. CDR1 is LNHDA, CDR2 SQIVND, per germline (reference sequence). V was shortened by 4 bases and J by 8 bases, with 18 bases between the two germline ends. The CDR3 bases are TGTGCCAGTAGTACGGACAGTCTGTCTTCCGATGAGCAGTTCTTC. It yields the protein CASSTDSLSSDEQFF. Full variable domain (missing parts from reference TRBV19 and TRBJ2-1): DGGITQSPKYLFRKEGQNVTLSCEQNLNHDAMYWYRQDPGQGLRLIYYSQIVNDFQKGDIAEGYSVSREKKESFPLTVTSAQKNPTAFYLCASSTDSLSSDEQFFGPGTRLTVL.

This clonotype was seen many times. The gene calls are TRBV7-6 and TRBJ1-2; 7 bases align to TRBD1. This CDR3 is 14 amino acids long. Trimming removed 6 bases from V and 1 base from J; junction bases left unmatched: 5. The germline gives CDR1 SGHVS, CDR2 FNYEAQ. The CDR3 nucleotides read TGTGCCAGCAGTCCCGACAGGGTTAACTATGGCTACACCTTC. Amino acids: CASSPDRVNYGYTF.

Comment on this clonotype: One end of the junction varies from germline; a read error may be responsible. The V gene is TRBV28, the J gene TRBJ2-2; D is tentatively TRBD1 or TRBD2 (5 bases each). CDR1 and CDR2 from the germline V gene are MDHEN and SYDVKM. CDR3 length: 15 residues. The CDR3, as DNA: TGTGCCGGCAGTTTAGAGGGGAGCGTGGCCGGGGAGCTGTTTTTT. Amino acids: CAGSLEGSVAGELFF.

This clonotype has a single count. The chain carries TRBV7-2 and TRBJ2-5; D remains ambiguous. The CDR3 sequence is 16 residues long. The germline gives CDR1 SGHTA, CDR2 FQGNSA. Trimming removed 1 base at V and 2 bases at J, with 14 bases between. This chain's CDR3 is CASSLGVSMGQETQYF. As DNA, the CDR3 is TGTGCCAGCAGCTTAGGGGTTAGCATGGGGCAAGAGACCCAGTACTTC. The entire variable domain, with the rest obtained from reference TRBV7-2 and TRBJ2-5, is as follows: GAGVSQSPSNKVTEKGKDVELRCDPISGHTALYWYRQSLGQGLEFLIYFQGNSAPDKSGLPSDRFSAERTGGSVSTLTIQRTQQEDSAVYLCASSLGVSMGQETQYFGPGTRLLVL.

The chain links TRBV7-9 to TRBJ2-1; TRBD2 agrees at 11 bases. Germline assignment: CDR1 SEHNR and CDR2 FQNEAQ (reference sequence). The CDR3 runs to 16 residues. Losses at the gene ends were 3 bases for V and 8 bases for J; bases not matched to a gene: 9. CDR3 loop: CASSLGYSGGDDEQFF. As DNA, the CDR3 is TGTGCCAGCAGCTTGGGCTATAGCGGGGGGGACGATGAGCAGTTCTTC. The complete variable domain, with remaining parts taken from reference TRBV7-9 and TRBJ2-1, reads DTGVSQNPRHKITKRGQNVTFRCDPISEHNRLYWYRQTLGQGPEFLTYFQNEAQLEKSRLLSDRFSAERPKGSFSTLEIQRTEQGDSAMYLCASSLGYSGGDDEQFFGPGTRLTVL.

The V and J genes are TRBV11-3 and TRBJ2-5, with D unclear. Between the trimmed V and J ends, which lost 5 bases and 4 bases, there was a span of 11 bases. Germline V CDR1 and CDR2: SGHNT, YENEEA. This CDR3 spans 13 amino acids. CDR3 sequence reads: CASSLRWAETQYF. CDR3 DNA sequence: TGTGCCAGCAGCCTCCGGTGGGCAGAGACCCAGTACTTC.

DNA for the CDR3: TGCAGTGCTAGGGGCGGGGTCCGTGCAACTAATGAAAAACTGTTTTTT. Its translation: CSARGGVRATNEKLFF. This chain connects TRBV20-1 to TRBJ1-4; unclear D gene. Germline V CDR1 and CDR2: DFQATT, SNEGSKA (reference sequence). The CDR3 covers 16 residues. With 3 bases removed from V and 0 bases from J, the gap between germline ends came to 14 bases.